This passage covers 29 T cell receptor beta chains from one sample sequenced in a study of T cells expressing NK-cell markers. TCRdb re-called the 5' RACE reads and gives one entry per CDR3 protein, without DNA. Seen in this sample are some 150,000 distinct CDR3 sequences; the ten most common clones hold 9.5% to 15%. Sequencing was carried out using blood T cells: a sorted CD56 or NKG2C T cell subset, CD4+ or CD8+ T cells, or bulk PBMC T cells (not recorded which). The origin of the receptors is a man aged 18 to 30 in good health.

This chain uses TRBV5-6 with TRBJ2-1; TCRdb's D call of TRBD2 is untestable without DNA. Germline V gives CDR1 SGHDT, CDR2 YYEEEE. This CDR3 has 15 amino acids. The CDR3 reads CASSSLAGGSIEQFF.

The chain uses TRBV5-4 and TRBJ2-1; TCRdb gives TRBD1 as the D gene, but with no DNA this cannot be confirmed. CDR1 and CDR2 (germline): SGHNT, YYREEE (reference sequence). The CDR3 length is 16 residues. CDR3 sequence reads: CASSSLGTGIGHEQFF.

This rearrangement joins TRBV10-3 to TRBJ2-7. CDR1 ENHRY and CDR2 SYGVKD come from the germline V gene. The CDR3 has 16 amino acids. The CDR3 protein is CAISDIETTSSYEQYF.

The chain uses TRBV9 and TRBJ2-3; TCRdb's assignment of TRBD2 cannot be checked, as there is no DNA. Germline loops: CDR1 SGDLS, CDR2 YYNGEE. The CDR3 spans 15 residues. The CDR3 loop is CASSGGTSGRDTQYF.

The V gene is TRBV11-2, the J gene TRBJ2-2. Germline V CDR1 and CDR2: SGHAT, FQNNGV. The CDR3 spans 12 residues. CDR3: CASSYGSSELFF. Full variable domain (remainder filled in from reference TRBV11-2 and TRBJ2-2): EAGVAQSPRYKIIEKRQSVAFWCNPISGHATLYWYQQILGQGPKLLIQFQNNGVVDDSQLPKDRFSAERLKGVDSTLKIQPAKLEDSAVYLCASSYGSSELFFGEGSRLTVL.

This chain connects TRBV27 to TRBJ2-1; TCRdb indicates TRBD2, and absent DNA this call remains unverified. Germline values: CDR1 MNHEY, CDR2 SMNVEV (reference sequence). This CDR3 comprises 16 residues. The CDR3 protein is CASSSRTSVANWEQFF.

The V and J genes are TRBV24-1 and TRBJ2-1; TCRdb designates TRBD2, a call that cannot be tested without DNA. This CDR3 has 17 amino acids. Germline lookup yields CDR1 KGHDR and CDR2 SFDVKD. The CDR3 reads CATSDATSGSIYNEQFF.

CDR3 protein: CASKGTVGFYGYTF. This sequence joins TRBV27 and TRBJ1-2. The CDR3 loop spans 14 amino acids. The germline CDR1 and CDR2 sequences are MNHEY and SMNVEV (reference sequence).

This rearrangement joins TRBV7-9 to TRBJ2-1; TCRdb selects TRBD2, and the lack of DNA leaves this call unchecked. The CDR3 length is 16 residues. Germline V gives CDR1 SEHNR, CDR2 FQNEAQ (reference sequence). The CDR3 region is CASSPPLAGVRNEQFF.

The chain is built from TRBV20-1 and TRBJ2-7; TCRdb's D gene call, TRBD1, goes unchecked for lack of DNA. There are 15 residues in the CDR3. Looked up from germline, CDR1 is DFQATT and CDR2 is SNEGSKA (reference sequence). The CDR3 sequence: CSARDFSGTQYEQYF.

This chain uses TRBV19 with TRBJ2-1; the TRBD1 assignment by TCRdb is unverifiable without DNA. Germline CDR1 LNHDA, CDR2 SQIVND (reference sequence). The CDR3 is 13 residues long. This chain's CDR3 is CASSIFPGNEQFF.

The chain combines TRBV7-8 with TRBJ2-7; lacking DNA, the TRBD1 call made by TCRdb goes unchecked. The CDR3 loop spans 14 amino acids. Germline values: CDR1 SGHVS, CDR2 FQNEAQ. The CDR3 loop is CASSTYRDKGEQYF.

The V call is TRBV12-3 or TRBV12-4, the J call TRBJ1-3. This CDR3 is built from 15 residues. The CDR3 sequence: CASRVAASSGNTIYF.

The chain couples TRBV20-1 to TRBJ1-6; TCRdb selects TRBD1, and the lack of DNA leaves this call unchecked. Germline CDR1 reads DFQATT; CDR2 reads SNEGSKA (reference sequence). The CDR3 runs 18 residues. CDR3 in amino acids: CSAFSLSRASSYNSPLHF.

CDR3 sequence reads: CASTAASTDTQYF. The rearrangement links TRBV14 to TRBJ2-3. Per the germline V gene, CDR1 is SGHDN and CDR2 is FVKESK. The CDR3 spans 13 residues. The full variable domain, in which reference TRBV14 and TRBJ2-3 provide the parts outside the CDR3, is EAGVTQFPSHSVIEKGQTVTLRCDPISGHDNLYWYRRVMGKEIKFLLHFVKESKQDESGMPNNRFLAERTGGTYSTLKVQPAELEDSGVYFCASTAASTDTQYFGPGTRLTVL.

This chain uses TRBV29-1 with TRBJ2-1; TCRdb gives TRBD1 as the D gene, but with no DNA this cannot be confirmed. CDR1 SQVTM and CDR2 ANQGSEA come from the germline V gene. This CDR3 comprises 16 residues. CDR3 region: CSVEAEWAGGAGEQFF.

The CDR3 reads CASSQVPSGDTDTQYF. V usage is TRBV4-3 and J usage is TRBJ2-3; TCRdb reports TRBD2, a call that lacks DNA to check it against. The V gene's germline CDR1 is LGHNA and CDR2 YSLEER. This CDR3 contains 16 residues.

This rearrangement joins TRBV6-5 to TRBJ2-1. There are 13 residues in the CDR3. CDR1 is MNHEY, CDR2 SVGAGI, per germline. The CDR3 is CASSYRLGDEQFF.

The chain is built from TRBV5-1 and TRBJ2-1; checking the TCRdb D call of TRBD1 is not possible without DNA. Germline V CDR1 and CDR2: SGHRS, YFSETQ. The CDR3 consists of 16 residues. The CDR3 protein is CASSPGQGRDYNEQFF.

The J gene is TRBJ1-2, the V gene TRBV15; TCRdb calls TRBD1, which cannot be checked without DNA. The CDR3 contains 16 residues. Germline loops: CDR1 LNHNV, CDR2 YYDKDF (reference sequence). The CDR3: CATSPRDRTVGYGYTF.

The chain carries TRBV3-1 and TRBJ2-7; without DNA, the TCRdb call of TRBD2 cannot be checked. Germline V gives CDR1 LGHDT, CDR2 YNNKEL (reference sequence). This CDR3 is 15 amino acids long. The CDR3 sequence: CASSQVITSGEEQYF.

This chain connects TRBV5-6 to TRBJ2-1. The V gene's germline CDR1 is SGHDT and CDR2 YYEEEE. The CDR3 loop spans 15 amino acids. CDR3 in amino acids: CASSLYPAEYNEQFF.

This chain connects TRBV6-2 or TRBV6-3 to TRBJ2-1; TCRdb indicates TRBD2, and absent DNA this call remains unverified. Germline V gives CDR1 MNHEY, CDR2 SVGEGT. This CDR3 contains 19 residues. This CDR3 is CASSYTRTSGRALRNEQFF.

The V and J genes are TRBV3-1 and TRBJ2-7; TCRdb outputs TRBD1, but without DNA this stays unchecked. The germline V gene encodes CDR1 LGHDT and CDR2 YNNKEL (reference sequence). CDR3 length equals 15 residues. The CDR3 spells CASSPDVGGNYEQYF.

The gene calls are TRBV24-1 and TRBJ2-5; the TCRdb call, TRBD1, lacks DNA for checking. The CDR3 loop spans 15 amino acids. CDR1 is KGHDR and CDR2 is SFDVKD in the germline V gene. This CDR3 is CATSDWQGLEETQYF.

The V and J genes are TRBV12-3 or TRBV12-4 and TRBJ2-2; TCRdb returns TRBD2, unconfirmable since there is no DNA. The CDR3 sequence is 16 residues long. The chain's CDR3 is CASSLPGLAYTGELFF.

The CDR3 loop reads CASSGQGLAGTGELFF. This chain links TRBV3-1 with TRBJ2-2; the D gene TCRdb calls, TRBD2, cannot be checked with no DNA. Germline V CDR1 and CDR2: LGHDT, YNNKEL (reference sequence). The CDR3 loop spans 16 amino acids.

The V call is TRBV7-2, the J call TRBJ1-2. Germline V lookup: CDR1 SGHTA, CDR2 FQGNSA. The CDR3 has 13 amino acids. CDR3 protein: CASSLETLYGYTF.

The CDR3 here is CASSLGGRLVTEAFF. The chain carries TRBV6-1 and TRBJ1-1; checking the TCRdb D call of TRBD1 is not possible without DNA. The CDR3 runs 15 residues. Germline V gene lookup returns CDR1 MNHNS and CDR2 SASEGT.